The source of this T cell receptor (beta chain) is a study of blood T cell repertoires in COVID-19. TCRdb's table, derived via immunoSEQ multiplex PCR, lists solely in-frame clones and lacks some. The table records about 240,000 clones, roughly 80% of them present only once. V was cut by 0 bases and J by 0 bases, with 7 bases left in between. This CDR3 is 14 amino acids long. The germline V gene encodes CDR1 SGDLS and CDR2 YYNGEE. The specimen sequenced was peripheral blood. The chain employs TRBV9 and TRBJ2-7; D unclear. The TCR was taken from a woman in her seventies with acute or convalescent COVID-19. The DNA for the CDR3 is TGTGCCAGCAGCGTAGGCCCGGTCTCCTACGAGCAGTACTTC. Amino acid sequence: CASSVGPVSYEQYF.